This TCR beta chain was sequenced during a study of beta chain features in type 1 diabetes. Regarding this clone: Its antigen remains unidentified.

Notes on the study in general: In patients and controls equally, PCR might favor templates that are shorter. VDJ junctions sequenced from type 1 diabetes patients showed fewer insertions and more deletions.

Between the trimmed V and J ends, which lost 6 bases and 6 bases, there was a span of 18 bases. Germline V CDR1 and CDR2: MGHRA, YSYEKL. The CDR3 spans 15 residues. cDNA synthesis used the whole RNA isolate, giving expressed TCRB sequences. TCRdb's table, derived via immunoSEQ multiplex PCR, lists solely in-frame clones and lacks some. The sample includes 310,000 or so clones, approximately 11% of them seen just once. The rearrangement joins TRBV4-1 to TRBJ2-1, with a possible D match to TRBD1 (5 bases). Input material: naive CD4+ T cells from blood. The sequence was obtained from a woman between 25 and 40 years old in good health. DNA of the CDR3: TGCGCCAGCAGTCAGGGAAGTACTCCCTTCAATGAGCAGTTCTTC. Translation gives CASSQGSTPFNEQFF.